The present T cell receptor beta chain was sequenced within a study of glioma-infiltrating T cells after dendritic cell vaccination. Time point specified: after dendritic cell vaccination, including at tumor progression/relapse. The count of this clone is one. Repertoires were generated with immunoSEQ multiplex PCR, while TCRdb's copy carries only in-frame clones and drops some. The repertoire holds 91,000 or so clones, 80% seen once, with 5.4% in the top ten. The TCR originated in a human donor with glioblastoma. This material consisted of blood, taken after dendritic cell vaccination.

Written as DNA, the CDR3 is TGTGCCAGCAGCTTATCTGGGGGGAGGCCTCCGCGCACCCAGTACTTC. It yields the protein CASSLSGGRPPRTQYF. The chain recombines TRBV7-3 with TRBJ2-5, with D maybe TRBD2 (6 bases). CDR1 SGHTA and CDR2 FQGTGA come from the germline V gene. The CDR3 length is 16 residues. Trimming took 2 bases from V and 8 from J, leaving 21 bases between them.